This TCR beta chain was captured in a study of T-cell reconstitution after alpha-beta-depleted transplantation in children. Study-wide results and caveats: Surviving recipient cells, namely T cells and thymic progenitors, were the source of high day-60 TCRbeta diversity in some patients. Newly produced T cells mostly accounted for T-cell counts and diversity one year post-transplant. Roughly two months post-transplant, alpha-beta T cells reportedly originated from several hundred graft clones that had expanded.

As concerns this clonotype: Antigen: not known.

Unique molecular identifiers were used in preparing the TCRbeta library. TCRdb re-derived calls from the PCR reads in MiXCR, one entry per CDR3 protein. The sample lists about 250,000 distinct CDR3 sequences; 20% to 30% were seen once. Trimming left V 5 bases short and J 0 bases short, with 14 bases between. Germline assignment: CDR1 DFQATT and CDR2 SNEGSKA (reference sequence). This CDR3 has 15 amino acids. The sample here was PBMCs, mostly from graft donor cells, taken 360 days after TCRalphabeta/CD19-depleted stem cell transplant. The sequence was obtained from a female patient aged 2 to 10 who had a stem cell transplant for congenital amegakaryocytic thrombocytopenia, so the T cells may come from the graft donor. The rearrangement joins TRBV20-1 to TRBJ1-5; D remains unclear. The CDR3 sequence: CSASRTEYSNQPQHF. The CDR3 DNA reads as TGCAGTGCTTCCCGGACGGAATATAGCAATCAGCCCCAGCATTTT.